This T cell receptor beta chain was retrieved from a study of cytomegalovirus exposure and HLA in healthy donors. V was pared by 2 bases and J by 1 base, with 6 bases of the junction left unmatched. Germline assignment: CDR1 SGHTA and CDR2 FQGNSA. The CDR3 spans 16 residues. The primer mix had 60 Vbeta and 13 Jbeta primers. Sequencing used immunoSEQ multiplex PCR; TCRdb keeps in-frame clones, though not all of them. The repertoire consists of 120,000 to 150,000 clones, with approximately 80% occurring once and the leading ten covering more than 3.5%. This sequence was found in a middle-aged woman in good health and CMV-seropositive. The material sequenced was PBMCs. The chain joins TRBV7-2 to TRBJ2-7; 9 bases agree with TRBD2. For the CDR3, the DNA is TGTGCCAGCAGCTTAAATCTAGCGGGAAGATCCTACGAGCAGTACTTC. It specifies CASSLNLAGRSYEQYF.